This paragraph covers one TCR beta chain sequence. This clone occurred a few times. What this receptor recognizes is not known. No much larger clonotype is one base removed from it; base qualities were not supplied. TCRbeta CDR3 regions were amplified from genomic DNA by means of the immunoSEQ Assay, a bias-controlled multiplex PCR. For the original study's pipeline: Within the assay, amplification of reference gene primers was used to estimate how many nucleated cells each sample contained. Sequence reads were collapsed and filtered to measure the absolute abundance of every unique TCRbeta CDR3 rearrangement. For each sample, productive Simpson clonality was calculated as the square root of Simpson's diversity index over productive rearrangements. In its TCRdb copy, this immuneACCESS table keeps in-frame sequences only and misses some clones. Where compared with another copy, unresolved V genes explain less than half of these, and the others have no known cause. V and J calls and clone size are given by that table; D and trimming were obtained from the DNA. The sample has 200,000 to 250,000 clones on record, around 80% of them singletons. The ten biggest clones cover roughly 13% of the sample.

The data originate from a study of blood T cell repertoires in COVID-19 (TCRdb year 2020). With respect to the entire study: Samples covering the acute and convalescent phases of COVID-19 were provided by collaborators in the United States, Italy and Spain. The material from the prospective study consisted of cDNA or gDNA derived from T cells, B-cell-depleted T cells, or PBMCs. Subjects who had been exposed to COVID-19, were actively infected with it, or had recovered from it provided the deeply sampled blood TCRbeta repertoires that made up the dataset. The repertoires were released in a freely available public database intended as a resource for research on the immune response to SARS-CoV-2. The samples were drawn from two sources: the first 160 participants of the ongoing ImmuneRACE study, and over 1,000 subjects contributed by 6 global collaborators. The sample metadata nearly always contained a de-identified subject ID, COVID-19 status, age in years and sex. Where HLA class I and class II types were available, the types were taken from metadata supplied by the sample provider, not from assay-based typing. Summary of the overall study and its limitations: How much clinical and demographic metadata was included differed by source and by participant, and the metadata was provided uncurated.

The collaborating institutions used their own protocols to collect whole blood in K2EDTA tubes. Collaborator samples were shipped for TCRbeta analysis as frozen whole blood, isolated PBMCs, or DNA extracted from either sample type. Trimmed from V: 0 bases; trimmed from J: 7 bases; junction bases lacking a gene match: 7. The CDR3 numbers 15 residues from cysteine through phenylalanine. CDR3 DNA only is kept here, 45 bases in frame from base 1. The germline V gene supplies CDR1 MNHNS and CDR2 SASEGT. The chain couples TRBV6-1 to TRBJ2-7, with 9 junctional bases fitting TRBD1. The TCR sequence derives from a human donor in a cohort sampled during active COVID-19. Sequences were obtained from peripheral blood. The CDR3 reads CASSEAGTGKREQYF. The nucleotide sequence reads TGTGCCAGCAGTGAAGCCGGGACAGGGAAAAGGGAGCAGTACTTC.